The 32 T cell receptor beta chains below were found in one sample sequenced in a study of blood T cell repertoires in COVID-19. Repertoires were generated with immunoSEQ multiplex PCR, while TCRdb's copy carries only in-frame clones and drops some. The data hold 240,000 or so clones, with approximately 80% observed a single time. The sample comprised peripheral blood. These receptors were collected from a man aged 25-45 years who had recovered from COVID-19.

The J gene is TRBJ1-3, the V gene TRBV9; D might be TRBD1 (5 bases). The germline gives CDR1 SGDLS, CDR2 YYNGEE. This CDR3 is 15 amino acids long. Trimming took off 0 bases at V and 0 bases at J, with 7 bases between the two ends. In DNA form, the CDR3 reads TGTGCCAGCAGCGTAGGGAGGGGCTCTGGAAACACCATATATTTT. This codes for CASSVGRGSGNTIYF.

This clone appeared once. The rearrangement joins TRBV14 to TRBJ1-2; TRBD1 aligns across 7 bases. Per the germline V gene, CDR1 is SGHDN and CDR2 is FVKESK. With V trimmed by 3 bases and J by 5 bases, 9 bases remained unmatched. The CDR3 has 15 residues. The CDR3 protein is CASSHHRAGQYGYTF. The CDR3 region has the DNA TGTGCCAGCAGCCACCACCGGGCGGGACAGTATGGCTACACCTTC. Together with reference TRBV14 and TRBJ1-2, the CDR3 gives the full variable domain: EAGVTQFPSHSVIEKGQTVTLRCDPISGHDNLYWYRRVMGKEIKFLLHFVKESKQDESGMPNNRFLAERTGGTYSTLKVQPAELEDSGVYFCASSHHRAGQYGYTFGSGTRLTVV.

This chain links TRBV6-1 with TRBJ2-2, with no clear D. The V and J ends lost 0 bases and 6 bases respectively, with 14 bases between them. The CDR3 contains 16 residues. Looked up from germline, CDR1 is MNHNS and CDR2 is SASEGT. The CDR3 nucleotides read TGTGCCAGCAGTGAAGCGCTAGAGCTGAGTTCCGGGGAGCTGTTTTTT. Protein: CASSEALELSSGELFF.

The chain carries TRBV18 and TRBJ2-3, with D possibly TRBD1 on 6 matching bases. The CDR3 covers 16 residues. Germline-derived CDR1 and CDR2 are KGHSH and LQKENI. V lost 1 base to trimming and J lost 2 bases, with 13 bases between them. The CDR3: CASSPLTRGSTDTQYF. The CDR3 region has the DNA TGTGCCAGCTCACCACTTACGAGGGGGTCCACAGATACGCAGTATTTT.

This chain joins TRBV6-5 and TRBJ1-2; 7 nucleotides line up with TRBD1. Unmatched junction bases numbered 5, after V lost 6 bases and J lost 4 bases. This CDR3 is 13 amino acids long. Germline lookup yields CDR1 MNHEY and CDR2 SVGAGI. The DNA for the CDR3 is TGTGCCAGCAGGAGGACAGGAACCTATGGCTACACCTTC. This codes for CASRRTGTYGYTF.

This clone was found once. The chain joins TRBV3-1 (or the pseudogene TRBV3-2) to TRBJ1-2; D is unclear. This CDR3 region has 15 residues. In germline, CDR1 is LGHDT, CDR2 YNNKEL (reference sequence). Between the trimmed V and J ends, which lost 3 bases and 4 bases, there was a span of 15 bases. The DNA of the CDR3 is TGTGCCAGCAGCCATTCCGCATGGGAGAGCTATGGCTACACCTTC. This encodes CASSHSAWESYGYTF.

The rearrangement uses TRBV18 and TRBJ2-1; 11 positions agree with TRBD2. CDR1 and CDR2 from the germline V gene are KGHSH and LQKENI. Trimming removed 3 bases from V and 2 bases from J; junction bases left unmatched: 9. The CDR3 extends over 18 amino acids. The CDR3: CASSPLTLAGGTYNEQFF. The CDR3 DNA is TGTGCCAGCTCACCGTTGACCTTAGCGGGGGGGACCTACAATGAGCAGTTCTTC.

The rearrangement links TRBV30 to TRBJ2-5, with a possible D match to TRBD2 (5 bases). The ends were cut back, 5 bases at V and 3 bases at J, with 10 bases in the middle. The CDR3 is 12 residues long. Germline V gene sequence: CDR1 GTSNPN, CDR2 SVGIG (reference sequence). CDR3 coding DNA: TGTGCCTGGGGAGGCGGCGAAGAGACCCAGTACTTC. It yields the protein CAWGGGEETQYF.

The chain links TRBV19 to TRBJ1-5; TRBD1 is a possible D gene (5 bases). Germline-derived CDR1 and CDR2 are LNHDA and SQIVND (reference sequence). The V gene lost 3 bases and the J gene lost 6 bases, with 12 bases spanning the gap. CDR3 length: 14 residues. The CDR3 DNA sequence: TGTGCCAGTAGTATTTCGGGGGGGGGTCAGCCCCAGCATTTT. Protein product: CASSISGGGQPQHF.

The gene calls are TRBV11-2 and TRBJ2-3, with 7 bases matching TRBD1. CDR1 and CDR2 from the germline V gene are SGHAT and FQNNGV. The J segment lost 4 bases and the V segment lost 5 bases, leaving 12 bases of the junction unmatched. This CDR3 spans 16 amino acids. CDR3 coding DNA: TGTGCCAGCAGCATACCGGGACAGATCAGCGCAGATACGCAGTATTTT. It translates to CASSIPGQISADTQYF.

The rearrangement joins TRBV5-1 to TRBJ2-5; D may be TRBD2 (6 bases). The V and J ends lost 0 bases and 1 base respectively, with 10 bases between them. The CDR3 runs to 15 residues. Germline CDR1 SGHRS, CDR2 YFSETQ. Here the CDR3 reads CASSLGTSTQETQYF. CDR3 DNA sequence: TGCGCCAGCAGCTTGGGAACTAGCACCCAAGAGACCCAGTACTTC.

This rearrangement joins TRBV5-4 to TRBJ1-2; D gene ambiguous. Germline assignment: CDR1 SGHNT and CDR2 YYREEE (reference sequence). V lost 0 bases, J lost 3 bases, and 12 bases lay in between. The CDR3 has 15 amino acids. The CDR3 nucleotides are TGTGCCAGCAGCTTGGCTCCGGGAGGAGACTATGGCTACACCTTC. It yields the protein CASSLAPGGDYGYTF.

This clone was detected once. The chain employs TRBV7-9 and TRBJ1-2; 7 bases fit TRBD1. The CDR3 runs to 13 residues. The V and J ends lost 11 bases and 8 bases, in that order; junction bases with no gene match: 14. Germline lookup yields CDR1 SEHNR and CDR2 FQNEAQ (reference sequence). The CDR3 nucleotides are TGTGCCGGGGATGAGACAGGGCGTCGCGGCTACACCTTC. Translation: CAGDETGRRGYTF.

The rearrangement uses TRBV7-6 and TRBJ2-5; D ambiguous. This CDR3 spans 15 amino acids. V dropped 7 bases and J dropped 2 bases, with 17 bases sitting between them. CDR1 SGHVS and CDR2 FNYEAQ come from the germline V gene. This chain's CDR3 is CASNPLPEIQETQYF. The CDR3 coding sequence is TGTGCCAGCAACCCCCTCCCCGAGATACAAGAGACCCAGTACTTC.

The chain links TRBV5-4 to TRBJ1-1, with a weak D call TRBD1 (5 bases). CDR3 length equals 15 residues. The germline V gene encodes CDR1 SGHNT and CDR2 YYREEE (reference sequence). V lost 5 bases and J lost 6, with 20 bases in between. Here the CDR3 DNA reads TGTGCCAGCAGTCCCGGAACACGCCAGGGCGCTGAAGCTTTCTTT. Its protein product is CASSPGTRQGAEAFF.

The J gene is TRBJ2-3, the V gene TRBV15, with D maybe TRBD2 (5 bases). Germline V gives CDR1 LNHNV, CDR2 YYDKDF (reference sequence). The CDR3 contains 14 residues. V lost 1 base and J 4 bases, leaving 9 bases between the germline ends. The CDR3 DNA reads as TGTGCCACCAGCAGAGGGACTCAGGCAGATACGCAGTATTTT. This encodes CATSRGTQADTQYF.

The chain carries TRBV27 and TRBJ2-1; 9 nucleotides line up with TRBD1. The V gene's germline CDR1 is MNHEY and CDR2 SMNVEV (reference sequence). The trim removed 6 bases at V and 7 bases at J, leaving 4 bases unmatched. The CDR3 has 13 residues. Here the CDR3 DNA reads TGTGCCAGCAGGGACAGGGGCGATAATGAGCAGTTCTTC. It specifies CASRDRGDNEQFF.

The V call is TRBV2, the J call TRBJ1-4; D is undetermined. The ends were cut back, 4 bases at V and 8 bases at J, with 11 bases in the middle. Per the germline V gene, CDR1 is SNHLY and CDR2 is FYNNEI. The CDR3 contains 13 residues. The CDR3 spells CASSGQLEEKLFF. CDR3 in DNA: TGTGCCAGCAGTGGGCAATTGGAGGAAAAACTGTTTTTT. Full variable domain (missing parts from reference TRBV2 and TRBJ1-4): EPEVTQTPSHQVTQMGQEVILRCVPISNHLYFYWYRQILGQKVEFLVSFYNNEISEKSEIFDDQFSVERPDGSNFTLKIRSTKLEDSAMYFCASSGQLEEKLFFGSGTQLSVL.

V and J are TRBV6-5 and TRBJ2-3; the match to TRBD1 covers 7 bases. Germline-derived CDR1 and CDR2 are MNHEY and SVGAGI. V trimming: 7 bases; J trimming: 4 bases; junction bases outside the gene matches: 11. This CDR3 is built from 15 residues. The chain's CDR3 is CASTRGPGEADTQYF. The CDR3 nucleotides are TGTGCCAGCACAAGGGGGCCAGGGGAAGCAGATACGCAGTATTTT.

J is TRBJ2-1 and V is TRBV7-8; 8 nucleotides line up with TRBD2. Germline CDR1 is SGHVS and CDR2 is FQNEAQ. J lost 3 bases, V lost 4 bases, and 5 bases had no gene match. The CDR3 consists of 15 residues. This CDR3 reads CASSSGTSYYNEQFF. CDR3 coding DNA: TGTGCCAGCAGCTCCGGGACTAGTTACTACAATGAGCAGTTCTTC.

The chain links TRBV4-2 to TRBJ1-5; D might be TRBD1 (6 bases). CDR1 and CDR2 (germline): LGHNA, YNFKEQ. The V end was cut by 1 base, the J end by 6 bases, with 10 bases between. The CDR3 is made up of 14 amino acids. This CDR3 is CASSQGGQGQPQHF. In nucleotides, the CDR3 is TGTGCCAGCAGCCAAGGGGGGCAGGGTCAGCCCCAGCATTTT.

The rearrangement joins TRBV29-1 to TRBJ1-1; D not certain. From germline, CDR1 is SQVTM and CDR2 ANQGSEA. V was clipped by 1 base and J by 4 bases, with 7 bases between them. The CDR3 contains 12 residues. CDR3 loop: CSVEGRGTEAFF. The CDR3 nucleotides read TGCAGCGTTGAAGGCCGGGGCACTGAAGCTTTCTTT.

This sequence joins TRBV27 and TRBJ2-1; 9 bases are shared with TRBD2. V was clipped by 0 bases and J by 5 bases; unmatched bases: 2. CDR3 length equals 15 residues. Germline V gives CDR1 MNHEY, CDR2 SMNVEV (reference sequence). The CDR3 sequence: CASSLSAGGNNEQFF. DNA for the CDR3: TGTGCCAGCAGTTTATCGGCGGGGGGGAACAATGAGCAGTTCTTC.

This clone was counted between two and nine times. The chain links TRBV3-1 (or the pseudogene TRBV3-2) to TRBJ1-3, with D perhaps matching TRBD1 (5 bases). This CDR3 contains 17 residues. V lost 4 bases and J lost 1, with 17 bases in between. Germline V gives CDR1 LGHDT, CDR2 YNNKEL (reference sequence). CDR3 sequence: CASSPPAGRSSGNTIYF. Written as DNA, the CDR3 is TGTGCCAGCAGCCCCCCTGCAGGGAGGTCATCTGGAAACACCATATATTTT.

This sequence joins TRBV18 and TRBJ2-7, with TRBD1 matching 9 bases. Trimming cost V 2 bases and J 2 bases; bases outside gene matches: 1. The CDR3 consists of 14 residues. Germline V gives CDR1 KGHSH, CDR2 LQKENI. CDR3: CASSPGTGTYEQYF. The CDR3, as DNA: TGTGCCAGCTCACCAGGGACAGGGACCTACGAGCAGTACTTC.

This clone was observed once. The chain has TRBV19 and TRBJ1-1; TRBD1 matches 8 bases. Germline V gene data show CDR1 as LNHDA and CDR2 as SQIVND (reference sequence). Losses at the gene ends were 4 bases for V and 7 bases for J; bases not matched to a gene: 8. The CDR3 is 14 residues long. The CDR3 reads CASSTGQERGEAFF. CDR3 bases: TGTGCCAGTAGTACGGGACAGGAGCGGGGTGAAGCTTTCTTT. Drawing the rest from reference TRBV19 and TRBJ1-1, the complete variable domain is DGGITQSPKYLFRKEGQNVTLSCEQNLNHDAMYWYRQDPGQGLRLIYYSQIVNDFQKGDIAEGYSVSREKKESFPLTVTSAQKNPTAFYLCASSTGQERGEAFFGQGTRLTVV.

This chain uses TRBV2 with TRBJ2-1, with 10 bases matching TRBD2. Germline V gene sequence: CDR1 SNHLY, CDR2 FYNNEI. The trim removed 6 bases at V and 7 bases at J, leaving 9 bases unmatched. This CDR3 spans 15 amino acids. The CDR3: CASRTSGGAYNEQFF. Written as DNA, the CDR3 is TGTGCCAGCAGGACCAGCGGGGGGGCTTATAATGAGCAGTTCTTC. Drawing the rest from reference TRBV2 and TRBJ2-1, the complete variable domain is EPEVTQTPSHQVTQMGQEVILRCVPISNHLYFYWYRQILGQKVEFLVSFYNNEISEKSEIFDDQFSVERPDGSNFTLKIRSTKLEDSAMYFCASRTSGGAYNEQFFGPGTRLTVL.

In DNA form, the CDR3 reads TGTGCCAGCAGTTTCTTTCCGGGAACTGGAAACACCATATATTTT. This translates into CASSFFPGTGNTIYF. The rearrangement uses TRBV28 and TRBJ1-3; D remains ambiguous. V lost 3 bases and J 2 bases, leaving 11 bases between the germline ends. The CDR3 runs 15 residues. Germline V gene lookup returns CDR1 MDHEN and CDR2 SYDVKM.

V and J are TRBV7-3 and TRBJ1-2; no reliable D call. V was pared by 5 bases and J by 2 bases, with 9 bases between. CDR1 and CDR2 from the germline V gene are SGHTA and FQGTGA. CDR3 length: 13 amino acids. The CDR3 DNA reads TGTGCCAGCAGCGCATCCGGGAACTATGGCTACACCTTC. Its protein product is CASSASGNYGYTF.

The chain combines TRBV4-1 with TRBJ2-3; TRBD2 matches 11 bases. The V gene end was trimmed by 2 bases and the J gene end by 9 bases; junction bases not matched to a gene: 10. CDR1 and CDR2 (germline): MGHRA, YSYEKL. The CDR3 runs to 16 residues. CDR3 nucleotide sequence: TGCGCCAGCAGCCAATATAGCGGGGGGGCCCCAGTAACGCAGTATTTT. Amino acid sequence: CASSQYSGGAPVTQYF.

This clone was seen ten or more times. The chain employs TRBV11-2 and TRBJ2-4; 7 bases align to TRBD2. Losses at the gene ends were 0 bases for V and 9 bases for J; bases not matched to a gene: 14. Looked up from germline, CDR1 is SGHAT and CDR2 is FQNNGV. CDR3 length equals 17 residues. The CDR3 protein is CASSLDYSGATGGIQYF. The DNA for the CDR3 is TGTGCCAGCAGCTTAGATTACAGCGGGGCAACCGGGGGCATTCAGTACTTC.

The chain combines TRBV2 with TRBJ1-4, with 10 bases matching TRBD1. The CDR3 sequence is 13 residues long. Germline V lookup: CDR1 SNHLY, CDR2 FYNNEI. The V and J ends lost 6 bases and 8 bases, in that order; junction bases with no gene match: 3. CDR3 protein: CASRSDRGEKLFF. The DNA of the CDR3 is TGTGCCAGCAGATCGGACAGGGGGGAAAAACTGTTTTTT.